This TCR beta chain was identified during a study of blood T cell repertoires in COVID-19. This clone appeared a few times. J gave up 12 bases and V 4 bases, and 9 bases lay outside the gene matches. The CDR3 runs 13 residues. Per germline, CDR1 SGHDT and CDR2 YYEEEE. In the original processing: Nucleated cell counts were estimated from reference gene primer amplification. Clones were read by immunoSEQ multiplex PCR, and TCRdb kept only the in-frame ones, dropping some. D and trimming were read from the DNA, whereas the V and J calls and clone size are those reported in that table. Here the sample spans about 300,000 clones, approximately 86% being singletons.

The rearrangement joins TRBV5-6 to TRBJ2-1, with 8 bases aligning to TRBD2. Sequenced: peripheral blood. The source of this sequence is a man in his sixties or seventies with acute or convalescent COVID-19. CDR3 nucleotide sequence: TGTGCCAGCAGCAGCCAACTAGCGGTCTTGCAGTTCTTC. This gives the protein CASSSQLAVLQFF. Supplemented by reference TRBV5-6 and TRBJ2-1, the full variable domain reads DAGVTQSPTHLIKTRGQQVTLRCSPKSGHDTVSWYQQALGQGPQFIFQYYEEEERQRGNFPDRFSGHQFPNYSSELNVNALLLGDSALYLCASSSQLAVLQFFGPGTRLTVL.